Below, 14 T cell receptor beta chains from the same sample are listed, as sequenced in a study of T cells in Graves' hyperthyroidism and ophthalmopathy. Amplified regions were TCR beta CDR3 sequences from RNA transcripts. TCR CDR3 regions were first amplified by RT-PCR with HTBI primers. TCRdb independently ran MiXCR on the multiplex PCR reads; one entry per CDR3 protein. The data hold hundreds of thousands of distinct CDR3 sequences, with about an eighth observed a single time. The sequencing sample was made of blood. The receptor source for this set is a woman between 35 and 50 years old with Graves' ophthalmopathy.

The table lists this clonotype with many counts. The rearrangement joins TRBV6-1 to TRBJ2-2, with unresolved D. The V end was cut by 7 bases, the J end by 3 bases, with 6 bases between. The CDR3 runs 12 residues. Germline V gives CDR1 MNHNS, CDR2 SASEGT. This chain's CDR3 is CASNIDTGELFF. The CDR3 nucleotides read TGTGCCAGCAATATTGACACCGGGGAGCTGTTTTTT.

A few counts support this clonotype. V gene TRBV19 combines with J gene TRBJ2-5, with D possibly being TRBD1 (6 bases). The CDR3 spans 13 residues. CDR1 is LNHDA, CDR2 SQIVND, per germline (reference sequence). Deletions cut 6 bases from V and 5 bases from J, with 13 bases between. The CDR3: CASSIQGWETQYF. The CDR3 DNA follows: TGTGCCAGTAGCATACAGGGCTGGGAGACCCAGTACTTC. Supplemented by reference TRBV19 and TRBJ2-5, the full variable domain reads DGGITQSPKYLFRKEGQNVTLSCEQNLNHDAMYWYRQDPGQGLRLIYYSQIVNDFQKGDIAEGYSVSREKKESFPLTVTSAQKNPTAFYLCASSIQGWETQYFGPGTRLLVL.

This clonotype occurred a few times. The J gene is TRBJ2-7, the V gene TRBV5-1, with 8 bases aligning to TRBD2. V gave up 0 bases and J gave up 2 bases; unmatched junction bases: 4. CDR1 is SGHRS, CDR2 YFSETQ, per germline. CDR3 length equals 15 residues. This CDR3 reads CASSLGAGETYEQYF. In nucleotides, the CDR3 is TGCGCCAGCAGCTTGGGAGCGGGGGAGACCTACGAGCAGTACTTC.

As DNA, the CDR3 is TGTGCCAGCAGCCTGGGATCGGCCCAGTACTTC. Encoded protein: CASSLGSAQYF. This chain links TRBV7-9 with TRBJ2-5; D gene unclear. The CDR3 is 11 amino acids. Germline CDR1 is SEHNR and CDR2 is FQNEAQ (reference sequence). Deletions cut 5 bases from V and 9 bases from J, with 10 bases between.

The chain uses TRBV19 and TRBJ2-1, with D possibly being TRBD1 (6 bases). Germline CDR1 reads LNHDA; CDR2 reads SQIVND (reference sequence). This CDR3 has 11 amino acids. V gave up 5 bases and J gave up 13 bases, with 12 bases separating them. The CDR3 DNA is TGTGCCAGTAGTCTCGGGACACCTCAGTTCTTC. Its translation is CASSLGTPQFF.

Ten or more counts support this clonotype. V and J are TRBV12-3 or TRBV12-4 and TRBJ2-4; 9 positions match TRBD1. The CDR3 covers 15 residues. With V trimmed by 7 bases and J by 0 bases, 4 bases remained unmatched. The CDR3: CASKETGGAKNIQYF. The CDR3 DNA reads TGTGCCAGCAAGGAGACAGGGGGAGCCAAAAACATTCAGTACTTC.

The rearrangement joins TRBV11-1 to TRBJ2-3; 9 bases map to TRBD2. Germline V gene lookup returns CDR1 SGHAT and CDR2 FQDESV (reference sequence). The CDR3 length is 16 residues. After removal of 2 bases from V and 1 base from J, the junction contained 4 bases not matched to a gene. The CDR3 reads CASSLIAGAGTDTQYF. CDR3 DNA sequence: TGTGCCAGCAGCTTAATAGCGGGAGCAGGCACAGATACGCAGTATTTT.

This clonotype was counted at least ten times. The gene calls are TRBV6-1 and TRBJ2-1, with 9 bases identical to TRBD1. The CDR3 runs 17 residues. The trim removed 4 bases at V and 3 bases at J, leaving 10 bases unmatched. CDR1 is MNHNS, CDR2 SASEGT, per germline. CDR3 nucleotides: TGTGCCAGCAGTGGACTGGGACAGGGCCGAAACTACAATGAGCAGTTCTTC. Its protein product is CASSGLGQGRNYNEQFF.

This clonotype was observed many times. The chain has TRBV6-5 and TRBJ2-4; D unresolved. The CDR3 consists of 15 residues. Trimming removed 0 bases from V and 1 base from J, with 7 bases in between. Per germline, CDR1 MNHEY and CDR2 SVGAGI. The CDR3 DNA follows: TGTGCCAGCAGTTACTCAGGAGTTGCCAAAAACATTCAGTACTTC. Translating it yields CASSYSGVAKNIQYF.

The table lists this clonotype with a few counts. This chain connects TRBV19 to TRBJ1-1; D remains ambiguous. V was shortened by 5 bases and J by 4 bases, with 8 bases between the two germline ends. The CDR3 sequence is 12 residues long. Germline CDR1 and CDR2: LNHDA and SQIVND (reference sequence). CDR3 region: CASSGFGTEAFF. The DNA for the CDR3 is TGTGCCAGTAGTGGTTTTGGCACTGAAGCTTTCTTT. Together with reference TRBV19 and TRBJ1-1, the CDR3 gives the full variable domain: DGGITQSPKYLFRKEGQNVTLSCEQNLNHDAMYWYRQDPGQGLRLIYYSQIVNDFQKGDIAEGYSVSREKKESFPLTVTSAQKNPTAFYLCASSGFGTEAFFGQGTRLTVV.

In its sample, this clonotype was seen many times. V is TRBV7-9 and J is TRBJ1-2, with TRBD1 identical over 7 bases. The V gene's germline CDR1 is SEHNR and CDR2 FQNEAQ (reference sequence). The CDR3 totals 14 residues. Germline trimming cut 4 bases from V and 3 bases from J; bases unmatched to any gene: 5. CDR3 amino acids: CASSYDRDHYGYTF. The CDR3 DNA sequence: TGTGCCAGCAGCTACGACAGGGATCACTATGGCTACACCTTC.

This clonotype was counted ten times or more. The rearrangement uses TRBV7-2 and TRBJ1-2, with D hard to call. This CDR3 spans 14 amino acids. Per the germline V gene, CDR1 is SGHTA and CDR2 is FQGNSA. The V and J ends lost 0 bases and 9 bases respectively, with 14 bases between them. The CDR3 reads CASSLARREWRYTF. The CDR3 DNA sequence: TGTGCCAGCAGCTTAGCAAGGAGGGAATGGCGCTACACCTTC.

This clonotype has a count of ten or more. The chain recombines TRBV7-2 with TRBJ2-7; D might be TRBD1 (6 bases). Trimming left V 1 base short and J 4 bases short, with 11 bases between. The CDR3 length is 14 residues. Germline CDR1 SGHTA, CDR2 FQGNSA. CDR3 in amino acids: CASSLGGRGYEQYF. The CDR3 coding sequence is TGTGCCAGCAGCTTAGGGGGTAGGGGGTACGAGCAGTACTTC.

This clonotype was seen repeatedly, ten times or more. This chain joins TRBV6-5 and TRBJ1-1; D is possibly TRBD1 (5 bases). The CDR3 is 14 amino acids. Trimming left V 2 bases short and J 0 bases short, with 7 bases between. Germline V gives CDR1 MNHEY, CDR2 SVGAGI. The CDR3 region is CASSYDRLNTEAFF. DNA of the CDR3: TGTGCCAGCAGTTACGACAGATTGAACACTGAAGCTTTCTTT.